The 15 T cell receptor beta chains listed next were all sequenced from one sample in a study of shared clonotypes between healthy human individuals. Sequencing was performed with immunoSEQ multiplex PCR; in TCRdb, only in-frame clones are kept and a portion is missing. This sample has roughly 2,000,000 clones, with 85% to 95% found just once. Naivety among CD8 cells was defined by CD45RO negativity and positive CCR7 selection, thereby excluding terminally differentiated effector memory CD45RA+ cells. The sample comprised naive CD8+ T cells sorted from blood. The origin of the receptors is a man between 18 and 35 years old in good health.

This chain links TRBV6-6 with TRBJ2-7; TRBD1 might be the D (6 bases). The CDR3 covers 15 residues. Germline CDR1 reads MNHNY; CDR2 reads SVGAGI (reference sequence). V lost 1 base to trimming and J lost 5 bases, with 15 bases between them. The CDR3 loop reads CASSYLVGRGDEQYF. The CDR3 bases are TGTGCCAGCAGTTACTTGGTCGGCAGGGGCGACGAGCAGTACTTC.

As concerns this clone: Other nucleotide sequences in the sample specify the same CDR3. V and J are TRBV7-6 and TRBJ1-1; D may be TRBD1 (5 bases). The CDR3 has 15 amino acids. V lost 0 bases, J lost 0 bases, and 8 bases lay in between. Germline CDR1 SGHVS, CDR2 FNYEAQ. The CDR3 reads CASSLARDLNTEAFF. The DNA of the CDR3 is TGTGCCAGCAGCTTAGCTCGGGACCTGAACACTGAAGCTTTCTTT.

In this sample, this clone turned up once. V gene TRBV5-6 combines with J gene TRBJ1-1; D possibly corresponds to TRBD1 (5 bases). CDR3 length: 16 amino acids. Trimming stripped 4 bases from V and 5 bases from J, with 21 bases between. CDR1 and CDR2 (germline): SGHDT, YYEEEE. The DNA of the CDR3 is TGTGCCAGCAGCCACGATACCTGGGACGGTTGGACTGAAGCTTTCTTT. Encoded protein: CASSHDTWDGWTEAFF.

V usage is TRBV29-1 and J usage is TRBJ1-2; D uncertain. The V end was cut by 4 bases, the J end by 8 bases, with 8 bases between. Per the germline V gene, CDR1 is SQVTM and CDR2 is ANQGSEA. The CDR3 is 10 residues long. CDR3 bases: TGCAGCGTTGCGGAGGGAGGCTACACCTTC. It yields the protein CSVAEGGYTF.

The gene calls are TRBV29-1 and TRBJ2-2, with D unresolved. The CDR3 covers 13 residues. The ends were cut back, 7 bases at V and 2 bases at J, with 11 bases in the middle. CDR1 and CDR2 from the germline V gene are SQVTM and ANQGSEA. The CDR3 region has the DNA TGCAGCGCACCGACACCAAACACCGGGGAGCTGTTTTTT. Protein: CSAPTPNTGELFF.

The CDR3 DNA follows: TGTGCCAGCAGCTTGGGCAGGGGAGGTTGGGAGCAGTACTTC. Its protein product is CASSLGRGGWEQYF. The V gene is TRBV7-6, the J gene TRBJ2-7, with D possibly called TRBD1 or TRBD2 (6 bases each). The CDR3 extends over 14 amino acids. Trimming pared 3 bases from V and 7 bases from J, leaving 16 bases between. Per germline, CDR1 SGHVS and CDR2 FNYEAQ.

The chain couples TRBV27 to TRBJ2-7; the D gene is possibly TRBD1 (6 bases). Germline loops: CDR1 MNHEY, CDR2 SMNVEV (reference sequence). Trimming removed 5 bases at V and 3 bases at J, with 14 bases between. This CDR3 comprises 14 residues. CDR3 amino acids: CASSTQGELYEQYF. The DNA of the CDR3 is TGTGCCAGCAGTACACAGGGTGAACTCTACGAGCAGTACTTC.

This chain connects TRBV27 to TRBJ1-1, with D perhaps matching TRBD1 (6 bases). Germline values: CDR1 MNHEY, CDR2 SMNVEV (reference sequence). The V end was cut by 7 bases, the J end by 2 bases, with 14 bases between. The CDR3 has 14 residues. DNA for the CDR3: TGTGCCAGCACCCCGGGGGGCCCTAACACTGAAGCTTTCTTT. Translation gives CASTPGGPNTEAFF.

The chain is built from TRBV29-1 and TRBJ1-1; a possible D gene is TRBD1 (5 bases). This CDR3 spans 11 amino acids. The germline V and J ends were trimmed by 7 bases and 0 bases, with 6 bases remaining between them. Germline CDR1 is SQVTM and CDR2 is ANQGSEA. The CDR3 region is CSGGVNTEAFF. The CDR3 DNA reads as TGCAGCGGAGGGGTGAACACTGAAGCTTTCTTT.

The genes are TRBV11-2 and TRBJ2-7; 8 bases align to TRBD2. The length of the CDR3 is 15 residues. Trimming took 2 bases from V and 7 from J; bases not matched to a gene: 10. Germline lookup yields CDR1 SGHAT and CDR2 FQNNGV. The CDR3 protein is CASSLLPSGSSEQYF. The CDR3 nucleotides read TGTGCCAGCAGCTTATTGCCAAGCGGGAGTAGTGAGCAGTACTTC.

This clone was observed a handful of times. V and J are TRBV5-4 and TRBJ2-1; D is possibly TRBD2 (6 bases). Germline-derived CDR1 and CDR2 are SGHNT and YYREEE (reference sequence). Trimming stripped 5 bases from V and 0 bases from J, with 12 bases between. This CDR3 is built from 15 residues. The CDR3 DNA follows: TGTGCCAGCAGAAGGGGACTCCCCTCCTACAATGAGCAGTTCTTC. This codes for CASRRGLPSYNEQFF.

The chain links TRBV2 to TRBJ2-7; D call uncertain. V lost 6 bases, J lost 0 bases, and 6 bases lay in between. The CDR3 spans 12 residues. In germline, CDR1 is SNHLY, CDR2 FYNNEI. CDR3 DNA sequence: TGTGCCAGCAGGGCTCTCTCCTACGAGCAGTACTTC. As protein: CASRALSYEQYF.

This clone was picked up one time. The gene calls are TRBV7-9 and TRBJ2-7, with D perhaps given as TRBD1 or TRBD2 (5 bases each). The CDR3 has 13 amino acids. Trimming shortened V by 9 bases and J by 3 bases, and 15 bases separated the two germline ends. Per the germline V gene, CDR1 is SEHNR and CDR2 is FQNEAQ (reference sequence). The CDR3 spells CASQGDGYYEQYF. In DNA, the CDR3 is TGTGCCAGTCAGGGAGACGGCTACTACGAGCAGTACTTC.

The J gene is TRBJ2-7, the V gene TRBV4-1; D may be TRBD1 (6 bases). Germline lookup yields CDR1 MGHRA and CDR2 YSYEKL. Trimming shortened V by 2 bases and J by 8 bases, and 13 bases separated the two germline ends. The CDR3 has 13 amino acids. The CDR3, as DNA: TGCGCCAGCAGCCAAATCCGGGACACCAAGCAGTACTTC. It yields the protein CASSQIRDTKQYF.

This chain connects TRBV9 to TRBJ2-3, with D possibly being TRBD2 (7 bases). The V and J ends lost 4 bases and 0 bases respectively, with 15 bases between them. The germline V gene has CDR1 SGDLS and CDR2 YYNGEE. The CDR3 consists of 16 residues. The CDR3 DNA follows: TGTGCCAGCAGCCTAAGGGGGAGGGATAGCACAGATACGCAGTATTTT. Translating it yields CASSLRGRDSTDTQYF.